This TCR beta chain was obtained from a study of spatial heterogeneity in lung cancer (dated by TCRdb to the late 2010s). General notes on the study: More beta-chain than alpha-chain transcripts were consistently detected, likely reflecting higher beta-chain transcript abundance. In tumor regions, TCR transcript counts showed a strong correlation with a T cell transcriptional module score derived from matched bulk RNA-seq. In the raw uncorrected reads, each unique combination of TCR and UMI appeared more than ten times on average. The study quantitatively compared TCR alpha and beta repertoires across multiple tumor regions, matched nontumor lung and blood in non-small cell lung cancer. Nonsynonymous mutation counts, determined by whole-exome sequencing of tumor tissue, were related to TCR repertoire features. Both alpha and beta chains were TCR-sequenced in samples taken at surgery, namely 220 tumor regions, roughly 64 matched nontumor lung samples and about 58 PBMC samples. Overall study outcomes, separate from this receptor: Confirming at a functional level the hypothesis that regional TCRs recognize regional mutations was considered to require additional single-cell paired TCR alpha and beta sequencing. TCR-seq was estimated to cover only approximately 6.6% of tumor T cells for alpha chains and around 13% for beta chains. The number of expanded intratumoral alpha and beta TCRs correlated with the tumor nonsynonymous mutation count. Counts of ubiquitous and regional expanded TCRs correlated with counts of ubiquitous and regional nonsynonymous mutations, respectively.

Library prep was done by 5' RACE. TCRdb lists the instrument as NextSeq 500. In the TCR library protocol, a unique molecular identifier was attached to each TCR cDNA molecule so that PCR and sequencing errors could be corrected. The authors' analysis ran thus. Decombinator tools were used for TCR identification, UMI-based error correction and CDR3 extraction. Expanded TCRs were defined as those above a frequency of 2 per 1,000, corresponding to the top 1% of the tumor frequency distribution. Expanded tumor TCRs statistically deemed absent (corrected P<0.05) from at least one tumor region were classed as regional, and all other expanded tumor TCRs were classed as ubiquitous. Renyi diversity was computed with the R vegan package after each repertoire had been subsampled 100 times to 5,000 TCRs. CDR3 similarity networks were built from amino acid triplet string-kernel similarity, connecting CDR3s with pairwise similarity above 0.82. TCRdb cleaned the public reads at Q25 with fastp, built clones with MiXCR and kept in-frame beta chains. When rows share a CDR3 protein, they turn into one entry using the most common DNA and genes. It is TCRdb's table, rather than the study itself, that gives the V and J calls and clone size. Present in this sample are thousands of distinct CDR3 sequences, around a sixth of which were seen just once. The ten largest account for around 15% of the sample.

Including cysteine and phenylalanine, the CDR3 has 15 amino acids. Only the CDR3 region is kept as DNA, spanning 45 bases read in frame from base 1. Taken from the germline V gene, the CDR1 and CDR2 loops are MNHEY and SVGEGT. Deletion took 11 bases off V and 4 bases off J, with a span of 23 bases between the germline ends. The time point label here, explained by the study, means: sample taken at primary tumor resection. Donors were around 71 patients with early-stage, untreated non-small cell lung cancer from the lung TRACERx cohort. Without any cell sorting, TCR sequencing was performed on whole RNA extracted either from tumor and nontumor lung tissue or from cryopreserved PBMC samples. Patients were selected for TCR sequencing only if sufficient RNA was available from at least two tumor regions. A lung pathologist reviewed the tumor and adjacent nontumor lung specimens before the specimens were selected.

With regard to this clonotype: Its antigen target is currently unknown. Per-nucleotide qualities are absent, and no much larger clonotype sits a single base away.

The sample in question was lung tumor tissue, obtained at surgery. The TCR comes from a male donor with early-stage non-small cell lung cancer. Recombination connected TRBV6-2 or TRBV6-3 to TRBJ1-1; the best D guess is TRBD1, with 5 bases matching. This receptor has the CDR3 CACKEGGARSTEAFF. The nucleotides are TGTGCCTGCAAGGAAGGCGGGGCCCGGAGCACTGAAGCTTTCTTT.